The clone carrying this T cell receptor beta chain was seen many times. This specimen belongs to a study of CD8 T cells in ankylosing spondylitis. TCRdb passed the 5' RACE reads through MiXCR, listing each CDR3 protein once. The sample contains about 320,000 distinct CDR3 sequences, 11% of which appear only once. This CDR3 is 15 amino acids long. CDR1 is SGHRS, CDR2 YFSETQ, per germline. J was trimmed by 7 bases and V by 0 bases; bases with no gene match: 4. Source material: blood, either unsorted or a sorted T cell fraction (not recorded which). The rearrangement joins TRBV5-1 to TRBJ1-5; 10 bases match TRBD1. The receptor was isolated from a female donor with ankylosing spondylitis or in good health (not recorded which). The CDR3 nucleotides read TGCGCCAGCAGCTTGGAGGGGACAGGGGCCCAGCCCCAGCATTTT. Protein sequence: CASSLEGTGAQPQHF.